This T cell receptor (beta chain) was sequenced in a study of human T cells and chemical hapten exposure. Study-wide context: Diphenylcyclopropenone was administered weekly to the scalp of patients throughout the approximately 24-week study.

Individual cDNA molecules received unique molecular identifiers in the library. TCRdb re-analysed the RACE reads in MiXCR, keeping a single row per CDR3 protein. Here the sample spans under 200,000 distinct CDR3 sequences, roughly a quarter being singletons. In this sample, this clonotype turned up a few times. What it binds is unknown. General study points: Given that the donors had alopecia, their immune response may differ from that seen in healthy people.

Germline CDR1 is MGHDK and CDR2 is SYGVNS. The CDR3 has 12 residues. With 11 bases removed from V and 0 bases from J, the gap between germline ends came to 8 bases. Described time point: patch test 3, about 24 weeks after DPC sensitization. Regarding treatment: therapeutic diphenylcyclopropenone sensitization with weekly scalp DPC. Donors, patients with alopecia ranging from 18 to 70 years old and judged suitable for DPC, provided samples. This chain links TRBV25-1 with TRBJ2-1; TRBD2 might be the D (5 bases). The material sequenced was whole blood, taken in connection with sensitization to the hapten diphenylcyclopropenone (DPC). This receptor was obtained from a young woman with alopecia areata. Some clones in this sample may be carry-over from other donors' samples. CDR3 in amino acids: CAGGDSYNEQFF. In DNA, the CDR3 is TGTGCCGGAGGAGACTCCTACAATGAGCAGTTCTTC.